The following is a T cell receptor beta chain sequence with its context. Its cognate antigen is unknown. Authors of the study amplified TCR beta CDR3 regions from RNA transcripts. TCR CDR3 regions were first amplified by RT-PCR with HTBI primers. TCRdb recomputed calls from the multiplex PCR reads with MiXCR, one row per CDR3 protein. The sample has about 640,000 distinct CDR3 sequences; 20% are singletons. This sample is part of a study of T cells in Graves' hyperthyroidism and ophthalmopathy. The wider study: Peripheral blood was obtained at initial diagnosis, preceding any treatment. Notes on the study in general: The model identified upcoming ophthalmopathy a median about 6.5 months ahead of onset.

V was pared by 6 bases and J by 6 bases, with 30 bases between. Germline V gene data show CDR1 as DFQATT and CDR2 as SNEGSKA (reference sequence). The CDR3 has 18 residues. This rearrangement joins TRBV20-1 to TRBJ1-5; the D gene is possibly TRBD1 (6 bases). The TCR was taken from a man aged 30 to 39 with Graves' ophthalmopathy. The sample was blood. This chain's CDR3 is CSAKEGSRGGRLGQPQHF. For the CDR3, the DNA is TGCAGTGCAAAGGAAGGATCCAGGGGAGGTCGTTTAGGTCAGCCCCAGCATTTT.